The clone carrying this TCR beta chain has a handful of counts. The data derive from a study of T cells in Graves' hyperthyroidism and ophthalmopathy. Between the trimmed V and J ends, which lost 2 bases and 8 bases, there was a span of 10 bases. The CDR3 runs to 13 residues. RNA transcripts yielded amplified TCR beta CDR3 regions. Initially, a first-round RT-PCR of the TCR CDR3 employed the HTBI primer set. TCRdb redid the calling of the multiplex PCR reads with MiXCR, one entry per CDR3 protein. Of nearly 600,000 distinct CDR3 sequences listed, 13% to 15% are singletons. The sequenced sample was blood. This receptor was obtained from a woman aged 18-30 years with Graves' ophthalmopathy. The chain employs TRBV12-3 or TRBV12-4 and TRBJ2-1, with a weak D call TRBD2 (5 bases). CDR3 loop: CASSLLALDEQFF. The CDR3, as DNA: TGTGCCAGCAGTTTACTAGCTTTGGATGAGCAGTTCTTC.